This T cell receptor (beta chain) was obtained from a study of breast tumors, draining lymph nodes, adjacent tissues. TCRdb redid the calling of the multiplex PCR reads with MiXCR, one entry per CDR3 protein. The data show some 250,000 distinct CDR3 sequences, with around 35% seen just once and approximately 3.6% held by the top ten. Axillary draining lymph nodes of breast cancer patients supplied the node samples. This clonotype was seen ten or more times. Its target is not known. Study-wide points: Tumor repertoires ranked between lymph nodes and nontumor tissue in diversity, with V and J gene preferences.

Material: axillary lymph node tissue. The receptor's source is a female donor with breast cancer. Some clones in this sample may be carry-over from other donors' samples.

The DNA for the CDR3 is TGTGCCAGCAGACCCAGCGAAAACACCGGGGAGCTGTTTTTT. Translated, it gives CASRPSENTGELFF. The V call is TRBV7-8, the J call TRBJ2-2; D is ambiguous. This CDR3 spans 14 amino acids. Trimming cost V 6 bases and J 2 bases, with 10 bases left between them. Germline values: CDR1 SGHVS, CDR2 FQNEAQ.